This T cell receptor beta chain was recovered during a study of naive and memory T cell subsets. V was clipped by 3 bases and J by 2 bases, with 15 bases between them. CDR1 and CDR2 from the germline V gene are LGHDT and YNNKEL (reference sequence). This CDR3 is built from 16 residues. Both TRBC1 and TRBC2 were covered by a beta constant-region primer of two equimolar oligonucleotides. TCRdb analysed the UMI-ligation and nested PCR reads with MiXCR anew, one entry per CDR3 protein. Of 140,000 to 150,000 distinct CDR3 sequences in the sample, over 15% were seen once. The sequencing input was naive CD4+ T cells from blood. The TCR comes from a human donor in good health. J is TRBJ2-3 and V is TRBV3-1, with D perhaps TRBD1 or TRBD2 (5 bases each). DNA of the CDR3: TGTGCCAGCAGCCAGGGACCCTTTCCCCTCACAGATACGCAGTATTTT. Translated, it gives CASSQGPFPLTDTQYF.